A selection of T cell receptor beta chains follows, all from one sample in a study of blood T cell repertoires in COVID-19. Profiling relied on immunoSEQ multiplex PCR, and the TCRdb table lists in-frame clones only, not all of them. The sample has some 250,000 clones, roughly 87% seen once. The sample taken for sequencing was peripheral blood. The source of these receptors is a man aged 55 to 70 who had recovered from COVID-19. CDR3s include the opening cysteine and the closing phenylalanine or tryptophan. Fields, in order: V gene, J gene, D gene, clone size, CDR3 DNA, CDR3 protein. D genes are given only for firm matches. Not every row has a clone size; where given, it reads once, few, many or a size class.

v_call: TRBV24-1
j_call: TRBJ1-2
d_call: .
clone_size: .
cdr3_nt: TGTGCCACCAGTGATGGGCAGTCCTATGGCTACACCTTC
cdr3_aa: CATSDGQSYGYTF

v_call: TRBV6-6
j_call: TRBJ2-7
d_call: TRBD2
clone_size: .
cdr3_nt: TGTGCCAGCAGTTACATTCTAGCGGTGCTATACGAGCAGTACTTC
cdr3_aa: CASSYILAVLYEQYF

v_call: TRBV3-1/TRBV3-2
j_call: TRBJ2-7
d_call: TRBD2
clone_size: few
cdr3_nt: TGTGCCAGCACCCGGCGAGGTAGCGGGGGGGCCCACGAGCAGTACTTC
cdr3_aa: CASTRRGSGGAHEQYF

v_call: TRBV27
j_call: TRBJ2-7
d_call: TRBD1
clone_size: .
cdr3_nt: TGTGCCAGCCGGGTGGACAGGGGGCCTCGCGAGCAGTACTTC
cdr3_aa: CASRVDRGPREQYF

v_call: TRBV9
j_call: TRBJ2-5
d_call: TRBD1
clone_size: .
cdr3_nt: TGTGCCAGCAGCTCATCGAACAGGGGGGAAGAGACCCAGTACTTC
cdr3_aa: CASSSSNRGEETQYF

v_call: TRBV27
j_call: TRBJ1-2
d_call: TRBD1
clone_size: .
cdr3_nt: TGTGCCAGCAGTTCAACAGGGGTAGAATACTATGGCTACACCTTC
cdr3_aa: CASSSTGVEYYGYTF

v_call: TRBV7-9
j_call: TRBJ2-7
d_call: .
clone_size: .
cdr3_nt: TGTGCCAGCAGCTCGGGTGGGGGCTACTACGAGCAGTACTTC
cdr3_aa: CASSSGGGYYEQYF

v_call: TRBV5-1
j_call: TRBJ2-1
d_call: .
clone_size: .
cdr3_nt: TGCGCCAGCAGCTTACCTAAGACAGGCTCCTACAATGAGCAGTTCTTC
cdr3_aa: CASSLPKTGSYNEQFF

v_call: TRBV13
j_call: TRBJ2-3
d_call: .
clone_size: .
cdr3_nt: TGTGCCAGCAGCACAAAGGCACTGGGGCCAGGCACAGATACGCAGTATTTT
cdr3_aa: CASSTKALGPGTDTQYF

v_call: TRBV5-1
j_call: TRBJ1-2
d_call: .
clone_size: .
cdr3_nt: TGCGCCAGCAGCTTGGGTGAGGGGGTGTTTGGCTACACCTTC
cdr3_aa: CASSLGEGVFGYTF

v_call: TRBV6-5
j_call: TRBJ1-6
d_call: .
clone_size: .
cdr3_nt: TGTGCCAGCAGTTTAACAGTGAATCATAATTCACCCCTCCACTTT
cdr3_aa: CASSLTVNHNSPLHF

v_call: TRBV11-2
j_call: TRBJ2-2
d_call: .
clone_size: .
cdr3_nt: TGTGCCAGCAGCTTATTAGCCGCGAACACCGGGGAGCTGTTTTTT
cdr3_aa: CASSLLAANTGELFF

v_call: TRBV5-1
j_call: TRBJ2-6
d_call: .
clone_size: .
cdr3_nt: TGCGCCAGCAGCCCTTTTGGAGAACCTGGGGCCAACGTCCTGACTTTC
cdr3_aa: CASSPFGEPGANVLTF

v_call: TRBV5-1
j_call: TRBJ1-1
d_call: .
clone_size: .
cdr3_nt: TGCGCCAGCAGCCCCCTGGCCGCCTCCACTGAAGCTTTCTTT
cdr3_aa: CASSPLAASTEAFF

v_call: TRBV6-5
j_call: TRBJ2-7
d_call: TRBD2
clone_size: .
cdr3_nt: TGTGCCAGCAGTCCCGGGGGGGGAGTCTACGAGCAGTACTTC
cdr3_aa: CASSPGGGVYEQYF